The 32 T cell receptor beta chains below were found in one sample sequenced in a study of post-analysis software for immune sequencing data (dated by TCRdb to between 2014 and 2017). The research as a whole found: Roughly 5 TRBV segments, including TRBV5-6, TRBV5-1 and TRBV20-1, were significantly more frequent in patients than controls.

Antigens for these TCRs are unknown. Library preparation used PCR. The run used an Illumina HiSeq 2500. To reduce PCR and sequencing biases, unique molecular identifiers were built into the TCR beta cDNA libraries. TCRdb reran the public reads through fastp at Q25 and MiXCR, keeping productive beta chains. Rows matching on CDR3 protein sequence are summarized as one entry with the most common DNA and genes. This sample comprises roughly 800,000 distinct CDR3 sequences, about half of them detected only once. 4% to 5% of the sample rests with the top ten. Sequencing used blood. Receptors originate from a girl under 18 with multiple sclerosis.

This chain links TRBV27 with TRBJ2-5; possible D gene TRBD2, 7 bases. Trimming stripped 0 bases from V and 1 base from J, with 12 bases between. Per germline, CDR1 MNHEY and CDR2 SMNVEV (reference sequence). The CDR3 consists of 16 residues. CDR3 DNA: TGTGCCAGCAGTTTATCCGGGGGAGGGGGCCAAGAGACCCAGTACTTC. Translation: CASSLSGGGGQETQYF.

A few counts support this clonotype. The CDR3 bases are TGTGCCAGCAGCTTGTACGTCGATTCCTCCTACGAGCAGTACTTC. It is translated as CASSLYVDSSYEQYF. The chain uses TRBV5-6 and TRBJ2-7; D remains ambiguous. Trimming shortened V by 1 base and J by 0 bases, and 11 bases separated the two germline ends. Germline V CDR1 and CDR2: SGHDT, YYEEEE. CDR3 size: 15 residues. The full variable domain, in which reference TRBV5-6 and TRBJ2-7 provide the parts outside the CDR3, is DAGVTQSPTHLIKTRGQQVTLRCSPKSGHDTVSWYQQALGQGPQFIFQYYEEEERQRGNFPDRFSGHQFPNYSSELNVNALLLGDSALYLCASSLYVDSSYEQYFGPGTRLTVT.

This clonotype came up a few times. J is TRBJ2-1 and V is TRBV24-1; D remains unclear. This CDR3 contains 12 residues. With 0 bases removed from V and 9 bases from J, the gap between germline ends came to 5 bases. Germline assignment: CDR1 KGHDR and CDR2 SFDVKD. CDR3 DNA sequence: TGTGCCACCAGTGATTTGCCGGCTGAGCAGTTCTTC. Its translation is CATSDLPAEQFF.

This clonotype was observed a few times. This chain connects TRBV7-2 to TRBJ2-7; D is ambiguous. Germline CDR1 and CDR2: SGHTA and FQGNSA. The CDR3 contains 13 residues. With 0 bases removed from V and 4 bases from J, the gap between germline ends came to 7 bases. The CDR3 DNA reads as TGTGCCAGCAGCTTAGCGCCGTGGTACGAGCAGTACTTC. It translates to CASSLAPWYEQYF.

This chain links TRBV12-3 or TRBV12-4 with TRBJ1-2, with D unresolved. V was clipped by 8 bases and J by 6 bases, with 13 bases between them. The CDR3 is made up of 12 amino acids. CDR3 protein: CASSNPPHGYTF. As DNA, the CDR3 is TGTGCCAGCTCAAACCCCCCGCATGGCTACACCTTC.

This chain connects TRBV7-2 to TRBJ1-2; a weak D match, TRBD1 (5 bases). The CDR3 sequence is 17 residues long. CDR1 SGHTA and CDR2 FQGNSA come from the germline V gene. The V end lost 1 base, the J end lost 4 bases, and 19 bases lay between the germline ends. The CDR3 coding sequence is TGTGCCAGCAGCTTAGTGATAGGATCGGGGACCTCCTATGGCTACACCTTC. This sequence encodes CASSLVIGSGTSYGYTF.

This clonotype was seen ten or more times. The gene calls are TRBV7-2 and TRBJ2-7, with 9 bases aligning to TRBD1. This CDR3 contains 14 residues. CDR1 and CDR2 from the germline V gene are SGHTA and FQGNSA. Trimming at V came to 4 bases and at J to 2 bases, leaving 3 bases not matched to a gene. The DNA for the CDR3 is TGTGCCAGCAGCTCACGACAGGGGGCCTACGAGCAGTACTTC. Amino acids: CASSSRQGAYEQYF.

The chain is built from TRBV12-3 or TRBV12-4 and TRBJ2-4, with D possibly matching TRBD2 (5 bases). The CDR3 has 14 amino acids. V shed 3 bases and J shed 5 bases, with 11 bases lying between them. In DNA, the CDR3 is TGTGCCAGCAGTTTGAGGGCATTCCAAAACATTCAGTACTTC. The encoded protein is CASSLRAFQNIQYF.

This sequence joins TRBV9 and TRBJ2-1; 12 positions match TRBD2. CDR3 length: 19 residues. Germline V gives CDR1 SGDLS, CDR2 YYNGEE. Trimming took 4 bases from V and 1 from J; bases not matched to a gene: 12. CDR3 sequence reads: CASSHPTSGSRGSYNEQFF. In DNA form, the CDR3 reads TGTGCCAGCAGCCACCCGACTAGCGGGAGCCGGGGGTCCTACAATGAGCAGTTCTTC.

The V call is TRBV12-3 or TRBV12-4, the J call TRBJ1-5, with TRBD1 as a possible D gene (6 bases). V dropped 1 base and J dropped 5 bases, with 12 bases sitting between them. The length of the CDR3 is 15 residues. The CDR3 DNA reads TGTGCCAGCAGTTTAGGGGGGGGGGCGGATCAGCCCCAGCATTTT. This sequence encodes CASSLGGGADQPQHF.

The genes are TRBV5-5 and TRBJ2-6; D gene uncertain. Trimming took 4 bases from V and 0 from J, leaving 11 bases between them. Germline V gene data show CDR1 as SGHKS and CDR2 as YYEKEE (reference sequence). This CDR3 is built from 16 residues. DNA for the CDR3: TGTGCCAGCAGCGTAGGACGGCCCTCTGGGGCCAACGTCCTGACTTTC. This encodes CASSVGRPSGANVLTF.

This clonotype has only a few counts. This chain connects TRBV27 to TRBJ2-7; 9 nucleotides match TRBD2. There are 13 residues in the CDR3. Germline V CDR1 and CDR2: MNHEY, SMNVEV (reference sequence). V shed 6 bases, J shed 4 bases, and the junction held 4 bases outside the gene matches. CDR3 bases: TGTGCCAGCAGGGGCGGGAGGGGATACGAGCAGTACTTC. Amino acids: CASRGGRGYEQYF.

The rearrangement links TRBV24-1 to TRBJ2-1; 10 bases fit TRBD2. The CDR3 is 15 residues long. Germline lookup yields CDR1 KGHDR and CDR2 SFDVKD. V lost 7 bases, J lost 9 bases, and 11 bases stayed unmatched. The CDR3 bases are TGTGCCACCAGGCTAGCGGGAGACACTACGGGTGAGCAGTTCTTC. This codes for CATRLAGDTTGEQFF.

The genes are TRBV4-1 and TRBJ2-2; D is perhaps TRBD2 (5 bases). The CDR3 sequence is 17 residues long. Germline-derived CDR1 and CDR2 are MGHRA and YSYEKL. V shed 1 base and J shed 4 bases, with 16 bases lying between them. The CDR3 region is CASSQGERKGSTGELFF. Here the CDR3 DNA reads TGCGCCAGCAGCCAAGGGGAGAGGAAGGGAAGCACCGGGGAGCTGTTTTTT.

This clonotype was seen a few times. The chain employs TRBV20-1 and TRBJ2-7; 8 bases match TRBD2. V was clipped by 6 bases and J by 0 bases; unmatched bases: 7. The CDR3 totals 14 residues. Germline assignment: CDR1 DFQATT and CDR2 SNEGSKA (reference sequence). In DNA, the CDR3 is TGCAGTGCCCCGACTAGCGCGAACTCCTACGAGCAGTACTTC. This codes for CSAPTSANSYEQYF.

CDR3: CASSSAPGLGYEQYF. The CDR3 DNA sequence: TGTGCCAGCAGCTCCGCGCCGGGACTGGGATACGAGCAGTACTTC. The chain combines TRBV7-3 with TRBJ2-7; a possible D gene is TRBD2 (6 bases). Germline loops: CDR1 SGHTA, CDR2 FQGTGA. The CDR3 is 15 residues long. V gave up 4 bases and J gave up 4 bases, with 17 bases separating them. Supplemented by reference TRBV7-3 and TRBJ2-7, the full variable domain reads GAGVSQTPSNKVTEKGKYVELRCDPISGHTALYWYRQSLGQGPEFLIYFQGTGAADDSGLPNDRFFAVRPEGSVSTLKIQRTERGDSAVYLCASSSAPGLGYEQYFGPGTRLTVT.

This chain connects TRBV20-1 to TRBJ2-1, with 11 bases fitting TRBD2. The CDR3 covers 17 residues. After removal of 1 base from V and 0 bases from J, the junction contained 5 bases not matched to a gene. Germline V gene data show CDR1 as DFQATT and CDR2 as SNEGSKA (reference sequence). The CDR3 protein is CSARGLAGRPSYNEQFF. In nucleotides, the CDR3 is TGCAGTGCTAGAGGACTAGCGGGGCGACCCTCCTACAATGAGCAGTTCTTC.

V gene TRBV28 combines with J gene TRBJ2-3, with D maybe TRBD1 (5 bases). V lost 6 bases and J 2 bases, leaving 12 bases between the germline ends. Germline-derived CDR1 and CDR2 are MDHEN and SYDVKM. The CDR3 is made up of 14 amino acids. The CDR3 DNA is TGTGCCAGCAGCCCATACAGGTCCACAGATACGCAGTATTTT. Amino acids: CASSPYRSTDTQYF.

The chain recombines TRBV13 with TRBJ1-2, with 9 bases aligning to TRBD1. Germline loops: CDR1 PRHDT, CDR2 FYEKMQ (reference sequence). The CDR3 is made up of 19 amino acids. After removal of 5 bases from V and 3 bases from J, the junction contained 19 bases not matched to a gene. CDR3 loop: CASSQYALGTGSLDYGYTF. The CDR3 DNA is TGTGCCAGCAGCCAATACGCCCTCGGGACAGGGTCCCTTGACTATGGCTACACCTTC.

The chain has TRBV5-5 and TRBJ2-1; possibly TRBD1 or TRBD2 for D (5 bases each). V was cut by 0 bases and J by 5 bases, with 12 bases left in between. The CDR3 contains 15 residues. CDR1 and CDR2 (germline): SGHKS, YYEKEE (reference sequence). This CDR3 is CASSLAGGLDNEQFF. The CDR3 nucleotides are TGTGCCAGCAGCTTGGCTGGGGGTCTGGACAATGAGCAGTTCTTC.

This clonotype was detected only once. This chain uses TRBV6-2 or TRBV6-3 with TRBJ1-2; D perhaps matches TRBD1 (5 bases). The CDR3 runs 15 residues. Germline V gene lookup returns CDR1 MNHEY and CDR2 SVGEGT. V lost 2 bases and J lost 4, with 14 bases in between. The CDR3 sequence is CASSYGTSVGYGYTF. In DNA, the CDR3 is TGTGCCAGCAGTTACGGGACCTCCGTGGGCTATGGCTACACCTTC.

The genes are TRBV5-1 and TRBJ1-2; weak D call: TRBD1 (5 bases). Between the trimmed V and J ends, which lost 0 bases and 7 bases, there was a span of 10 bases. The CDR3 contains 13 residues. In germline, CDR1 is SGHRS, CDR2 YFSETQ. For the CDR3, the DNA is TGCGCCAGCAGCTTGGACGGGGCGGCTGGCTACACCTTC. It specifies CASSLDGAAGYTF.

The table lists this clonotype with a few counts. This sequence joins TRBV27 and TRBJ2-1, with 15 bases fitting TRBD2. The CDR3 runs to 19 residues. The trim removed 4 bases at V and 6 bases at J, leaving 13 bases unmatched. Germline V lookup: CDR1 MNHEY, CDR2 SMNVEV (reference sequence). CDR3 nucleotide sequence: TGTGCCAGCAGTTCCACCGGGACTAGCGGGAGGCGGGGGCTCAATGAGCAGTTCTTC. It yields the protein CASSSTGTSGRRGLNEQFF.

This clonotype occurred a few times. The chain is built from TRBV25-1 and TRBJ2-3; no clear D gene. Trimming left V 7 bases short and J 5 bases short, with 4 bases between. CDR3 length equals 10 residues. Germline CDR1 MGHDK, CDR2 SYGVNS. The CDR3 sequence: CASMLDTQYF. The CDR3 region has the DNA TGTGCCAGCATGTTAGATACGCAGTATTTT.

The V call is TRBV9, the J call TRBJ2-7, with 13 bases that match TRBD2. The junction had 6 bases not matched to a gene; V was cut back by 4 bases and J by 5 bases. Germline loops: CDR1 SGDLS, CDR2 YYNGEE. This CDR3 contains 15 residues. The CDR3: CASSFGLAGVHEQYF. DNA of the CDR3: TGTGCCAGCAGCTTCGGACTAGCGGGAGTTCACGAGCAGTACTTC.

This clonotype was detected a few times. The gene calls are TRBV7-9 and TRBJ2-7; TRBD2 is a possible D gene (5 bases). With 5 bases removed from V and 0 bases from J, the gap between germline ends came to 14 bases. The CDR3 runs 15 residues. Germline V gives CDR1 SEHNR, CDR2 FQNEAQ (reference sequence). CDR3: CASSGPRAYSYEQYF. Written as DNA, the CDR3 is TGTGCCAGCAGCGGCCCGCGGGCATACTCCTACGAGCAGTACTTC.

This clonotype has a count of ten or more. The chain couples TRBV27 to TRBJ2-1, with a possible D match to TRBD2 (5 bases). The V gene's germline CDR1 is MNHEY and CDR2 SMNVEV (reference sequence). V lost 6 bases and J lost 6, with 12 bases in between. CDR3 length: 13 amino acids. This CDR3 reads CASSPGLGNEQFF. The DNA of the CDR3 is TGTGCCAGCAGCCCCGGACTGGGCAATGAGCAGTTCTTC.

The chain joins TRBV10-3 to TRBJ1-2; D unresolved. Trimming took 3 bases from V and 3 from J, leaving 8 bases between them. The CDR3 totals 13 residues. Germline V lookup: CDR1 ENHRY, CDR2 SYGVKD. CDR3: CAISDGVHYGYTF. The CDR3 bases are TGTGCCATCAGTGACGGAGTTCACTATGGCTACACCTTC.

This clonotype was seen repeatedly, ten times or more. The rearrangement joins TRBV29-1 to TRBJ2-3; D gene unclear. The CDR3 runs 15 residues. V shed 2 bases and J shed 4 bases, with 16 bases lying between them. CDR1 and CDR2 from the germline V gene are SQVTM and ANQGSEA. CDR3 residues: CSVEQNPAPADTQYF. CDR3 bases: TGCAGCGTTGAACAGAACCCCGCTCCGGCAGATACGCAGTATTTT.

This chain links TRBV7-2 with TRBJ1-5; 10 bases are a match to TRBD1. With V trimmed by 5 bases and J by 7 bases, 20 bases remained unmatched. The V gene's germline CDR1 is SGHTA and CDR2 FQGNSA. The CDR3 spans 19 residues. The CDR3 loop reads CASSPPVLVDRGLDQPQHF. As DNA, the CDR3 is TGTGCCAGCAGCCCACCAGTCTTAGTAGACAGGGGGCTGGACCAGCCCCAGCATTTT.

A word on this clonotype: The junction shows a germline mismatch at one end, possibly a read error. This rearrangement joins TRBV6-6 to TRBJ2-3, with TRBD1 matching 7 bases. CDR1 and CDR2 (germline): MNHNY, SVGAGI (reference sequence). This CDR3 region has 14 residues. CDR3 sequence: CASSHDRVPDTQYF. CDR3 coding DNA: TGTGCCAGCAGCCACGACAGGGTCCCAGATACGCAATATTTT.

CDR3 in DNA: TGTGCCAGCAGCCAGGAGGCGCTAGCGGGAGGTGAGCAGTACTTC. It encodes CASSQEALAGGEQYF. The gene calls are TRBV7-6 and TRBJ2-7; TRBD2 matches at 11 bases. Germline V lookup: CDR1 SGHVS, CDR2 FNYEAQ. The CDR3 consists of 15 residues. V trimming: 5 bases; J trimming: 7 bases; junction bases outside the gene matches: 10.